These 10 T cell receptor beta chains share one sample of origin, sequenced in a study of human T cells and chemical hapten exposure. TCRdb re-analysed the RACE reads in MiXCR, keeping a single row per CDR3 protein. The data contain under 75,000 distinct CDR3 sequences, more than 9.5% of them singletons. Time point described: patch test 3, about 24 weeks after DPC sensitization. Treatment indicated: therapeutic diphenylcyclopropenone sensitization with weekly scalp DPC. The sequenced sample was whole blood, obtained in connection with sensitization to the hapten diphenylcyclopropenone (DPC). Receptors originate from a woman between 50 and 59 years old with alopecia areata. Some clones in this sample may be carry-over from other donors' samples.

There are a few counts of this clonotype. The V call is TRBV12-3 or TRBV12-4, the J call TRBJ1-1, with D possibly TRBD1 on 6 matching bases. The V gene lost 7 bases and the J gene lost 6 bases, with 21 bases spanning the gap. The CDR3 covers 15 residues. CDR3 sequence (DNA): TGTGCCAGCACCAAAAACAGGGCGGGTGGCCCTGAAGCTTTCTTT. This sequence encodes CASTKNRAGGPEAFF.

This clonotype was seen only a few times. The chain combines TRBV6-5 with TRBJ1-3, with D perhaps matching TRBD1 (6 bases). Between the trimmed V and J ends, which lost 2 bases and 0 bases, there was a span of 23 bases. The CDR3 is 20 residues long. Per the germline V gene, CDR1 is MNHEY and CDR2 is SVGAGI. CDR3 residues: CASSYAQLPGHKISGNTIYF. CDR3 nucleotides: TGTGCCAGCAGTTACGCCCAACTTCCGGGACACAAGATCTCTGGAAACACCATATATTTT.

This clonotype was counted a few times. The V gene is TRBV7-2, the J gene TRBJ2-5, with 7 bases that match TRBD1. Germline trimming cut 5 bases from V and 4 bases from J; bases unmatched to any gene: 10. This CDR3 has 15 residues. Germline V gene sequence: CDR1 SGHTA, CDR2 FQGNSA. CDR3 sequence reads: CASSRGQAMGETQYF. CDR3 nucleotides: TGTGCCAGCAGCAGAGGACAGGCAATGGGAGAGACCCAGTACTTC.

This clonotype was seen at least ten times. This chain joins TRBV7-6 and TRBJ2-7; possible D gene TRBD2, 6 bases. Trimming cost V 5 bases and J 7 bases, with 18 bases left between them. The germline CDR1 and CDR2 sequences are SGHVS and FNYEAQ. This CDR3 spans 14 amino acids. CDR3 in amino acids: CASSPGGTVWEQYF. CDR3 in DNA: TGTGCCAGCAGCCCAGGCGGGACCGTCTGGGAGCAGTACTTC.

This clonotype was counted at least ten times. V usage is TRBV6-2 or TRBV6-3 and J usage is TRBJ2-7; 8 positions agree with TRBD1. This CDR3 has 13 residues. V dropped 6 bases and J dropped 3; count of bases not matched to a gene: 4. Germline CDR1 is MNHEY and CDR2 is SVGEGT. This CDR3 is CASRTGGFYEQYF. CDR3 bases: TGTGCCAGCAGAACAGGGGGGTTCTACGAGCAGTACTTC.

About this clonotype: One junction end disagrees with the germline gene, perhaps due to a read error. This chain links TRBV28 with TRBJ2-7, with a weak D call TRBD2 (6 bases). Germline CDR1 reads MDHEN; CDR2 reads SYDVKM. This CDR3 contains 12 residues. The CDR3 DNA reads as TGTGCCAGCAGTTTAGTTTACGGGAGCCCTCGCTTC. Translated: CASSLVYGSPRF.

The rearrangement uses TRBV3-1 and TRBJ2-7; the D is unclear. The CDR3 runs to 15 residues. V shed 4 bases and J shed 3 bases, with 16 bases lying between them. Germline CDR1 reads LGHDT; CDR2 reads YNNKEL (reference sequence). CDR3 nucleotides: TGTGCCAGCAGCCTTCGACACACAGAACTCTACGAGCAGTACTTC. The encoded protein is CASSLRHTELYEQYF.

In its sample, this clonotype was seen many times. This rearrangement joins TRBV29-1 to TRBJ2-7; no clear D. V gave up 3 bases and J gave up 4 bases, with 10 bases separating them. CDR3 length: 12 amino acids. Looked up from germline, CDR1 is SQVTM and CDR2 is ANQGSEA. CDR3 DNA sequence: TGCAGCGTTGATGCCCCAGGATACGAGCAGTACTTC. This encodes CSVDAPGYEQYF.

The chain uses TRBV12-3 or TRBV12-4 and TRBJ2-5; TRBD2 matches at 10 bases. This CDR3 has 16 residues. Germline trimming cut 7 bases from V and 0 bases from J; bases unmatched to any gene: 8. The CDR3 DNA sequence: TGTGCCAGCACCAAACTGCTAGCGGGGGACCAAGAGACCCAGTACTTC. It is translated as CASTKLLAGDQETQYF.

This clonotype came up a few times. CDR3 loop: CASRGSSGGRHEQFF. The CDR3 DNA is TGTGCCAGCAGGGGCTCTTCGGGAGGGCGTCATGAGCAGTTCTTC. This rearrangement joins TRBV12-3 or TRBV12-4 to TRBJ2-1; TRBD2 agrees at 8 bases. The CDR3 runs to 15 residues. After removal of 6 bases from V and 8 bases from J, the junction contained 12 bases not matched to a gene.